Listed below are T cell receptor beta chains from one sample, sequenced in a study of CD8+CD57+ T cells in acquired aplastic anemia. MiXCR, run by TCRdb on the reads, gives a single entry per CDR3 protein. The data hold about 150,000 distinct CDR3 sequences, with roughly 54% observed a single time. Sequenced material: sorted CD4+, CD8+, or CD8+CD57+ T cells (not recorded which) from PBMCs. These receptors all stem from a human donor with aplastic anemia. CDR3s include the opening cysteine and the closing phenylalanine or tryptophan. A D gene is named only where the DNA matches it firmly. Only some rows state a clone size, as once, few, many or a class for expanded clones.

cdr3_nt: TGTGCCACCAGCAGGAGCCCAGCGGAGACAGATACGCAGTATTTT; cdr3_aa: CATSRSPAETDTQYF; v_call: TRBV15; clone_size: NA; j_call: TRBJ2-3; d_call: NA
cdr3_nt: TGTGCTAGTGGTTTCCTAGCGGGGGTCTACAATGAGCAGTTCTTC; cdr3_aa: CASGFLAGVYNEQFF; v_call: TRBV12-5; clone_size: many; j_call: TRBJ2-1; d_call: TRBD2
cdr3_nt: TGCGCCAGCAGACCGACGGGGGGGCTAGCCGGGGAGCTGTTTTTT; cdr3_aa: CASRPTGGLAGELFF; v_call: TRBV5-1; clone_size: many; j_call: TRBJ2-2; d_call: TRBD2
cdr3_nt: TGTGCCAGCAGCCAGTTGTCGCGGGGGGCCCAAGAGACCCAGTACTTC; cdr3_aa: CASSQLSRGAQETQYF; v_call: TRBV3-1; clone_size: once; j_call: TRBJ2-5; d_call: TRBD2
cdr3_nt: TGCAGTGCTTACCGGGGGAGCGGACCAGATACGCAGTATTTT; cdr3_aa: CSAYRGSGPDTQYF; v_call: TRBV20-1; clone_size: NA; j_call: TRBJ2-3; d_call: NA
cdr3_nt: TGCAGTGCTAGAGCCCGGGTGACTGACACAGGACGTGGCTACACCTTC; cdr3_aa: CSARARVTDTGRGYTF; v_call: TRBV20-1; clone_size: once; j_call: TRBJ1-2; d_call: NA
cdr3_nt: TGTGCCAGCGGAAACCGGGACAGCAATCAGCCCCAGCATTTT; cdr3_aa: CASGNRDSNQPQHF; v_call: TRBV6-1; clone_size: NA; j_call: TRBJ1-5; d_call: NA
cdr3_nt: TGCGCCAGCGGCCAAGGGAGCGCAGATACGCAGTATTTT; cdr3_aa: CASGQGSADTQYF; v_call: TRBV4-1; clone_size: once; j_call: TRBJ2-3; d_call: NA
cdr3_nt: TGTGCCAGCAGCCAACCCGACAGGGGGCAGGAGACCCAGTACTTC; cdr3_aa: CASSQPDRGQETQYF; v_call: TRBV12-3/TRBV12-4; clone_size: many; j_call: TRBJ2-5; d_call: TRBD1
cdr3_nt: TGCAGTGCTAGAGATCCTTTTCGCGGCACTGAAGCTTTCTTT; cdr3_aa: CSARDPFRGTEAFF; v_call: TRBV20-1; clone_size: NA; j_call: TRBJ1-1; d_call: NA
cdr3_nt: TGTGCCAGCAGCCAGGAGGGGGCTTCACCCCTCCACTTT; cdr3_aa: CASSQEGASPLHF; v_call: TRBV7-9; clone_size: NA; j_call: TRBJ1-6; d_call: TRBD1
cdr3_nt: TGTGCCAGCAGCTCCGAAACCGGGGAGCTGTTTTTT; cdr3_aa: CASSSETGELFF; v_call: TRBV7-6; clone_size: many; j_call: TRBJ2-2; d_call: NA
cdr3_nt: TGTGCCACCAGTGACAGGGGGAGCTCCTACAATGAGCAGTTCTTC; cdr3_aa: CATSDRGSSYNEQFF; v_call: TRBV24-1; clone_size: many; j_call: TRBJ2-1; d_call: TRBD1
cdr3_nt: TGTGCCAGCAGCTTACGAGCTACTGAGCAGTTCTTC; cdr3_aa: CASSLRATEQFF; v_call: TRBV7-2; clone_size: many; j_call: TRBJ2-1; d_call: NA
cdr3_nt: TGTGCCAGTAGTATACTAGCCTGGGGCACAGATACGCAGTATTTT; cdr3_aa: CASSILAWGTDTQYF; v_call: TRBV19; clone_size: NA; j_call: TRBJ2-3; d_call: NA
cdr3_nt: TGTGCCATCAGTGACGGGGGGGTTTCATACAATGAGCAGTTCTTC; cdr3_aa: CAISDGGVSYNEQFF; v_call: TRBV10-3; clone_size: NA; j_call: TRBJ2-1; d_call: TRBD2
cdr3_nt: TGTGCCAGCAGCAAGGGGATCGAGCAGTACTTC; cdr3_aa: CASSKGIEQYF; v_call: TRBV7-8; clone_size: once; j_call: TRBJ2-7; d_call: NA
cdr3_nt: TGTGCCATCAGTGCCCCTCTCTCCGCCGTTGAGTATTTT; cdr3_aa: CAISAPLSAVEYF; v_call: TRBV10-3; clone_size: NA; j_call: TRBJ2-3; d_call: NA
cdr3_nt: TGTGCCAGCAGTTACTCCTTCCGGGACAGGGCCAACACCGGGGAGCTGTTTTTT; cdr3_aa: CASSYSFRDRANTGELFF; v_call: TRBV6-2/TRBV6-3; clone_size: few; j_call: TRBJ2-2; d_call: TRBD1
cdr3_nt: TGTGCCAGCAGCCGAATACGGGGAAAAGAGACCCAGTACTTC; cdr3_aa: CASSRIRGKETQYF; v_call: TRBV7-8; clone_size: NA; j_call: TRBJ2-5; d_call: NA
cdr3_nt: TGTGCCAGCAGCCGGGGACTAGCAACGGCCAATGAGCAGTTCTTC; cdr3_aa: CASSRGLATANEQFF; v_call: TRBV25-1; clone_size: NA; j_call: TRBJ2-1; d_call: TRBD2
cdr3_nt: TGTGCCAGCAGCTTGATTAGCGGGGGGCCTTCCTACGAGCAGTACTTC; cdr3_aa: CASSLISGGPSYEQYF; v_call: TRBV7-8; clone_size: NA; j_call: TRBJ2-7; d_call: TRBD2
cdr3_nt: TGTGCCATCTGTGGTGTGTGGACTAGCGGGGGAACCTACGAGCAGTACTTC; cdr3_aa: CAICGVWTSGGTYEQYF; v_call: TRBV10-3; clone_size: NA; j_call: TRBJ2-7; d_call: TRBD2
cdr3_nt: TGCAGTGCTCCAACCGGGATCCTTTACAATGAGCAGTTCTTC; cdr3_aa: CSAPTGILYNEQFF; v_call: TRBV20-1; clone_size: NA; j_call: TRBJ2-1; d_call: NA
cdr3_nt: TGTGCCAGCAGGCCAGAGGGACAGGGGATCGCCGGGGAGCTGTTTTTT; cdr3_aa: CASRPEGQGIAGELFF; v_call: TRBV3-1; clone_size: few; j_call: TRBJ2-2; d_call: TRBD1
cdr3_nt: TGTGCCAGCAGCCAAGCCCGGGACACCTATGGCTACACCTTC; cdr3_aa: CASSQARDTYGYTF; v_call: TRBV4-2; clone_size: many; j_call: TRBJ1-2; d_call: NA
cdr3_nt: TGTGCCAGCAGTTACTCCGACAGCCAGCCCCAGCATTTT; cdr3_aa: CASSYSDSQPQHF; v_call: TRBV6-5; clone_size: many; j_call: TRBJ1-5; d_call: NA